The rows below give T cell receptor beta chains drawn from one sample of a study of blood T cell repertoires in COVID-19. Sequenced by immunoSEQ multiplex PCR; TCRdb stores in-frame clones only, minus some. In the table there are about 20,000 clones, approximately 90% of which are singletons. The sequenced material came from peripheral blood. These receptors were obtained from a woman aged 60-75 years with active COVID-19. Each CDR3 is given with its conserved first and last residue. Expanded clones get a size class; other rows say once, few or many, or leave the size out.

CDR3: CASSKRVRGMGYYEQYF; V: TRBV21-1; J: TRBJ2-7; size: -
CDR3: CASSLTLGRSETQYF; V: TRBV7-3; J: TRBJ2-5; size: -
CDR3: CASSRGGTGATYTF; V: TRBV5-4; J: TRBJ1-2; size: few
CDR3: CASSYGFRQPQHF; V: TRBV6-5; J: TRBJ1-5; size: -
CDR3: CASSSLGGDTDTQYF; V: TRBV5-1; J: TRBJ2-3; size: -
CDR3: CASRGGLGGALHF; V: TRBV12-3/TRBV12-4; J: TRBJ1-6; size: -
CDR3: CSGAGFQGGYTF; V: TRBV29-1; J: TRBJ1-2; size: once
CDR3: CASSSTAGVSYEQYF; V: TRBV5-4; J: TRBJ2-7; size: -
CDR3: CASSPAGGTNQPQHF; V: TRBV2; J: TRBJ1-5; size: -
CDR3: CASSLAGDYYEQYF; V: TRBV11-2; J: TRBJ2-7; size: -
CDR3: CASSESSGWTYEQYF; V: TRBV10-2; J: TRBJ2-7; size: once
CDR3: CASRAERVSSEAFF; V: TRBV6-5; J: TRBJ1-1; size: few
CDR3: CASKRQGGYNSPLHF; V: TRBV2; J: TRBJ1-6; size: once
CDR3: CASSRNTGATDTQYF; V: TRBV18; J: TRBJ2-3; size: once
CDR3: CASSHRQGSTEAFF; V: TRBV3-1/TRBV3-2; J: TRBJ1-1; size: -
CDR3: CASSFSGGSSYEQYF; V: TRBV5-1; J: TRBJ2-7; size: -
CDR3: CASSLGGDRLGTEAFF; V: TRBV7-9; J: TRBJ1-1; size: -
CDR3: CASSGNSPLHF; V: TRBV12-3/TRBV12-4; J: TRBJ1-6; size: -
CDR3: CASSPGQPNYGYTF; V: TRBV6-6; J: TRBJ1-2; size: -
CDR3: CASRRQGGHEQYF; V: TRBV12-3/TRBV12-4; J: TRBJ2-7; size: -
CDR3: CASSENGGLGNEQFF; V: TRBV6-1; J: TRBJ2-1; size: -
CDR3: CASSDRTSGVLFF; V: TRBV4-2; J: TRBJ2-1; size: few
CDR3: CASRADRDAGELFF; V: TRBV2; J: TRBJ2-2; size: -
CDR3: CASKSRGVQPQHF; V: TRBV2; J: TRBJ1-5; size: -
CDR3: CASRPRAAGGTQYF; V: TRBV7-2; J: TRBJ2-5; size: -
CDR3: CASAREARGVASEQYF; V: TRBV5-1; J: TRBJ2-7; size: -
CDR3: CASSRTGTGANVLTF; V: TRBV27; J: TRBJ2-6; size: -
CDR3: CASVPSGNSYEQYF; V: TRBV7-9; J: TRBJ2-7; size: -
CDR3: CASSGDRDWNQPQHF; V: TRBV2; J: TRBJ1-5; size: few